The clone carrying this T cell receptor beta chain has more than one count but fewer than ten. Its antigen is not identified. The CDR3 consists of 17 residues. J gave up 2 bases and V 10 bases, and 13 bases lay outside the gene matches. Per the germline V gene, CDR1 is ENHRY and CDR2 is SYGVKD. The entry originates in a study of T cells in Graves' hyperthyroidism and ophthalmopathy. Study conclusions and caveats: Patients with ophthalmopathy were separated from those with stable hyperthyroidism by a 13 V-J model. Most thyroid clonotypes that were expanded above 0.001 also turned up in blood.

Uncontrolled infection, other autoimmune disease, pregnancy and lactation each barred patients from inclusion. On the basis of clinical symptoms, serum thyroxine and TRAb, thyroid ultrasound and orbital computed tomography, diagnoses were made. TCR beta CDR3 regions were amplified from RNA transcripts. Using the HTBI primer set, a first-round RT-PCR was run on the TCR CDR3. A single record per CDR3 protein comes from TCRdb applying MiXCR to the multiplex PCR reads. Of hundreds of thousands of distinct CDR3 sequences listed, nearly 45% were seen once; the top ten hold more than 7%. The TCR sequence derives from an adult man with Graves' disease, either hyperthyroidism or ophthalmopathy (not recorded which). The sequencing sample was made of peripheral blood or thyroid tissue (not recorded which). The chain combines TRBV10-3 with TRBJ1-5, with 11 nucleotides matching TRBD1. Here the CDR3 DNA reads TGTGCCAGCAGGGAACGGACAGGGGGCGACGGCAATCAGCCCCAGCATTTT. It specifies CASRERTGGDGNQPQHF.